Included here is one T cell receptor beta chain sequence, with context. Its specificity is unknown. The V gene's germline CDR1 is SGHAT and CDR2 FQNNGV. V shed 4 bases, J shed 14 bases, and the junction held 5 bases outside the gene matches. CDR3 length: 13 residues. Assay used: immunoSEQ multiplex PCR; TCRdb lists only in-frame clones, some missing. The repertoire has around 370,000 clones, roughly nine tenths of them found once; the top ten carry around 4.2%. This record belongs to a study of Ad26.COV2.S vaccination and SARS-CoV-2 variants. The study, taken as a whole, reports: Vaccinees displayed broader spike-specific TCR repertoires than placebo recipients. Assessments of TCR breadth and depth may have underestimated the total T cell responses.

The V call is TRBV11-2, the J call TRBJ2-1; TRBD2 aligns across 13 bases. This clonotype originated in a human donor who had recovered from COVID-19. This specimen consisted of peripheral blood, obtained after recovery from COVID-19. CDR3 bases: TGTGCCAGCAGCTCCGGACTAGCGGGGGCCAAGTTCTTC. It codes for CASSSGLAGAKFF. The whole variable domain, remainder taken from reference TRBV11-2 and TRBJ2-1, is EAGVAQSPRYKIIEKRQSVAFWCNPISGHATLYWYQQILGQGPKLLIQFQNNGVVDDSQLPKDRFSAERLKGVDSTLKIQPAKLEDSAVYLCASSSGLAGAKFFGPGTRLTVL.